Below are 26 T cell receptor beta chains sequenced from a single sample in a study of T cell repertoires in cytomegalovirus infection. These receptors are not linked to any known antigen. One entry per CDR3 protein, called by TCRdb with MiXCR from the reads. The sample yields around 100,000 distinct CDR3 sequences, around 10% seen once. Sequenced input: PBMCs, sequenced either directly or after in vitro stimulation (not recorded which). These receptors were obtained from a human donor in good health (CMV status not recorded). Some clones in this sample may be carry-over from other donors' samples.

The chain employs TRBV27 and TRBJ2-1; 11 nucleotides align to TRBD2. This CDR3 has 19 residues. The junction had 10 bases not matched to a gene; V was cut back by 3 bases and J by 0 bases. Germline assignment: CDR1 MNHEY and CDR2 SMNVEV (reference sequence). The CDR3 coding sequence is TGTGCCAGCAGTTTCCGACAAGCCGGGACTAGCGGCTCCTACAATGAGCAGTTCTTC. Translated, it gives CASSFRQAGTSGSYNEQFF.

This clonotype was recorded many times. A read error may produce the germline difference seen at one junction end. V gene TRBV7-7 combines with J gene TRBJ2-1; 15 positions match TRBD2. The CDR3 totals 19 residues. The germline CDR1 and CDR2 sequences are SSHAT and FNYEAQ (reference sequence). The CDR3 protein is CASSPAPGLAGGSYNEQFF. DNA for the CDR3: TGTGCTAGCAGCCCCGCCCCGGGACTAGCGGGAGGTTCCTACAATGAGCAGTTCTTC.

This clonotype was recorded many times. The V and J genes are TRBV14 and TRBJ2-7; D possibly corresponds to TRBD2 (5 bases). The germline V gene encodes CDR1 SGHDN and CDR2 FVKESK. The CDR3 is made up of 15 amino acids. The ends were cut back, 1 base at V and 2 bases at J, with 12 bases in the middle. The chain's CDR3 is CASSQVSVPTYEQYF. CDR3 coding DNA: TGTGCCAGCAGCCAAGTTAGCGTACCAACCTACGAGCAGTACTTC.

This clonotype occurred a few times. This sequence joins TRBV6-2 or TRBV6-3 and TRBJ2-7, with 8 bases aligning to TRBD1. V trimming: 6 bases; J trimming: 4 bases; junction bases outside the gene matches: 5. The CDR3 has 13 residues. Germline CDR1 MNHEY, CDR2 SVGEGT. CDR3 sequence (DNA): TGTGCCAGCAGGGGCGACAGGGGATACGAGCAGTACGTC. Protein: CASRGDRGYEQYV.

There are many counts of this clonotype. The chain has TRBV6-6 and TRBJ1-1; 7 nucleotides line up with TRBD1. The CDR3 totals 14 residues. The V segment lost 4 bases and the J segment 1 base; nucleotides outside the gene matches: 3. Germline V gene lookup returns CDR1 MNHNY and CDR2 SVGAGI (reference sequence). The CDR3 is CASSSGTANTEAFF. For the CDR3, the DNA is TGTGCCAGCAGTTCCGGGACAGCGAACACTGAAGCTTTCTTT.

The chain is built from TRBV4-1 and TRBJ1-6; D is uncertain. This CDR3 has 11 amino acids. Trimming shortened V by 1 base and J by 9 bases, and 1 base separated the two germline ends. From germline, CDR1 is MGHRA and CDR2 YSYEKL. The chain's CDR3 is CASSQGSPLHF. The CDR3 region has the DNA TGCGCCAGCAGCCAAGGTTCACCCCTCCACTTT.

The CDR3 protein is CASSSQREGYEQYF. DNA of the CDR3: TGTGCCAGCAGCTCCCAGCGGGAAGGCTACGAGCAGTACTTC. The V gene is TRBV7-8, the J gene TRBJ2-7; 7 positions match TRBD2. Germline loops: CDR1 SGHVS, CDR2 FQNEAQ. The CDR3 totals 14 residues. V lost 4 bases to trimming and J lost 3 bases; unmatched junction nucleotides: 6. Supplemented by reference TRBV7-8 and TRBJ2-7, the full variable domain reads GAGVSQSPRYKVAKRGQDVALRCDPISGHVSLFWYQQALGQGPEFLTYFQNEAQLDKSGLPSDRFFAERPEGSVSTLKIQRTQQEDSAVYLCASSSQREGYEQYFGPGTRLTVT.

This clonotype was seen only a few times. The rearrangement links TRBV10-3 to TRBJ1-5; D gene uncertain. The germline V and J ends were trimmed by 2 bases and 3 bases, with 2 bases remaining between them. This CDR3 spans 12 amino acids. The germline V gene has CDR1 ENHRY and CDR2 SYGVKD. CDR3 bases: TGTGCCATCAGTGAGAACAATCAGCCCCAGCATTTT. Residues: CAISENNQPQHF.

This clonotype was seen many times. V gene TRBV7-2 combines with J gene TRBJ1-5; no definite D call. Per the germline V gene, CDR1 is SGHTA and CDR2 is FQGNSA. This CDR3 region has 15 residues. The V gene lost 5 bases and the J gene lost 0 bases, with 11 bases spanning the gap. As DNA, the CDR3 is TGTGCCAGCAGCCTCAACTTGGCTAGCAATCAGCCCCAGCATTTT. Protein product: CASSLNLASNQPQHF.

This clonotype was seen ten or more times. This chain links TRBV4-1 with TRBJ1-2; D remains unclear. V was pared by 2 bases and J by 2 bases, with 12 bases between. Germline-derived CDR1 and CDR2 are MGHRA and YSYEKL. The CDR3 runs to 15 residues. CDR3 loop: CASSQLGMGNYGYTF. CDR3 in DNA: TGCGCCAGCAGCCAACTCGGCATGGGGAACTATGGCTACACCTTC.

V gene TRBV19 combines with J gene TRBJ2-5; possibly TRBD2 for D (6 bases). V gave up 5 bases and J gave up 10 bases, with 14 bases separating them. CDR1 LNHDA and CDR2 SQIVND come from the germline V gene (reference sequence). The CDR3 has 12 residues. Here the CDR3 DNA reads TGTGCCAGTAGTGTGGACTACACTATCCAGTACTTC. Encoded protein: CASSVDYTIQYF.

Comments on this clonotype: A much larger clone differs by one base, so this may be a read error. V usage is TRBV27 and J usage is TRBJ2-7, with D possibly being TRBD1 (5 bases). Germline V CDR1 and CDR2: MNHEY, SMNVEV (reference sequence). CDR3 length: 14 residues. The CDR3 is CTSSLLTVLGEQYF. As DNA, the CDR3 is TGTACCAGCAGTTTATTGACAGTCCTTGGCGAGCAGTACTTC.

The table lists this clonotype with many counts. CDR3 sequence: CASRAPGQGYEQYF. The CDR3 DNA reads as TGTGCCAGCAGAGCTCCGGGACAGGGCTACGAGCAGTACTTC. This chain joins TRBV7-2 and TRBJ2-7; the match to TRBD1 covers 9 bases. The junction had 6 bases not matched to a gene; V was cut back by 6 bases and J by 3 bases. This CDR3 spans 14 amino acids. Germline CDR1 and CDR2: SGHTA and FQGNSA.

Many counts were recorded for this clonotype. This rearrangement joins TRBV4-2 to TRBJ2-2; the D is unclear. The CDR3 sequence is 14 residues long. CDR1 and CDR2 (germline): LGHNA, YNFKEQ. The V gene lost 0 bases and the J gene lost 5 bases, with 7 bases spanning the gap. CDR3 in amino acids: CASSQDLGTGELFF. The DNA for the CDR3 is TGTGCCAGCAGCCAAGATCTAGGTACCGGGGAGCTGTTTTTT.

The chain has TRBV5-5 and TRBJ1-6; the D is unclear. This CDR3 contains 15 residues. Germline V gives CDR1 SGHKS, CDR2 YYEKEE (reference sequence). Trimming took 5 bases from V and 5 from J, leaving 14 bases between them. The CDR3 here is CASRRLQSDNSPLHF. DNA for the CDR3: TGTGCCAGCAGACGACTACAGAGTGATAATTCACCCCTCCACTTT.

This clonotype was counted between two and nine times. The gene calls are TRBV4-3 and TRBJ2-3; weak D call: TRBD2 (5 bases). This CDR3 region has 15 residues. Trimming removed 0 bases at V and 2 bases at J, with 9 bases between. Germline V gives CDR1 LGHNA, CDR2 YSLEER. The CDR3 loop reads CASSQDRDPTDTQYF. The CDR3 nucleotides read TGCGCCAGCAGCCAAGATCGGGATCCCACAGATACGCAGTATTTT.

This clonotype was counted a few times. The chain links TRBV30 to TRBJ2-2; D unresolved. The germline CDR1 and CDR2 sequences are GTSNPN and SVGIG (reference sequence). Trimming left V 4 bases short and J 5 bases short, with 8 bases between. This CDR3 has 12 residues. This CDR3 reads CAWTPRTGELFF. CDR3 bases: TGTGCCTGGACTCCCAGGACCGGGGAGCTGTTTTTT.

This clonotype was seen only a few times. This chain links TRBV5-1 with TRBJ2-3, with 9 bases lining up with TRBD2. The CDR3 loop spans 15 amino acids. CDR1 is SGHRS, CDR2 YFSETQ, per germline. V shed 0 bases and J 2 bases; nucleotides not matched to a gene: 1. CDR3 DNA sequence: TGCGCCAGCAGCTTGGGACTAGCGGCCACAGATACGCAGTATTTT. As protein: CASSLGLAATDTQYF.

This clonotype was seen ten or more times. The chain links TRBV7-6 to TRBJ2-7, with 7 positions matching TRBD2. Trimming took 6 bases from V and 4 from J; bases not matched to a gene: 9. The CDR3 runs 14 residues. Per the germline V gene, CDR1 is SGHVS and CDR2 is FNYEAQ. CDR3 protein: CASSPYGEGYEQYF. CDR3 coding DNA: TGTGCCAGCAGTCCCTACGGGGAGGGTTACGAGCAGTACTTC. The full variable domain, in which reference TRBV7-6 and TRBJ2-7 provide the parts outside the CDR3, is GAGVSQSPRYKVTKRGQDVALRCDPISGHVSLYWYRQALGQGPEFLTYFNYEAQQDKSGLPNDRFSAERPEGSISTLTIQRTEQRDSAMYRCASSPYGEGYEQYFGPGTRLTVT.

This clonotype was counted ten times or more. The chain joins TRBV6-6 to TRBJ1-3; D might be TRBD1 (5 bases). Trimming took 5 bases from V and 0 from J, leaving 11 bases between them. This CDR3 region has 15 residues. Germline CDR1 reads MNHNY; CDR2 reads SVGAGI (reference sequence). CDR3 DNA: TGTGCCAGCAGTACGGAGGGGTACTCTGGAAACACCATATATTTT. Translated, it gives CASSTEGYSGNTIYF.

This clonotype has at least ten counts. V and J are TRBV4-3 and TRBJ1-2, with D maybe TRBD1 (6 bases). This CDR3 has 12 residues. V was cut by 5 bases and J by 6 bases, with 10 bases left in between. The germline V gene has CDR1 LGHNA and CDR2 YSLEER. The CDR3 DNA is TGCGCCAGCAGCTCAACAGGGCATGGCTACACCTTC. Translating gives CASSSTGHGYTF.

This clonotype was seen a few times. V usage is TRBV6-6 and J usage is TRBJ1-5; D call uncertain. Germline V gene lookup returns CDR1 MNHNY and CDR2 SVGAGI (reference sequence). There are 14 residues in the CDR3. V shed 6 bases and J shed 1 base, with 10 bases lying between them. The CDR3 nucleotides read TGTGCCAGCAGCCCCCGATTGAGCAATCAGCCCCAGCATTTT. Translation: CASSPRLSNQPQHF.

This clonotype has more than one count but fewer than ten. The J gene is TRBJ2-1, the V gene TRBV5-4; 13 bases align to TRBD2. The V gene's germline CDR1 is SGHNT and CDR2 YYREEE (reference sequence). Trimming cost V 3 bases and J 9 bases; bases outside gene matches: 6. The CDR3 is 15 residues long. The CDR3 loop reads CASSSLAGGPSEQFF. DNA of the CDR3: TGTGCCAGCAGCTCACTAGCGGGAGGGCCTAGTGAGCAGTTCTTC.

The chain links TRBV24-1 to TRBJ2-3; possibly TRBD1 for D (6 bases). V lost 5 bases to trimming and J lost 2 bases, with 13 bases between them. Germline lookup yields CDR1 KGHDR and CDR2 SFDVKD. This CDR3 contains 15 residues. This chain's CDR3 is CATSGSEGVTDTQYF. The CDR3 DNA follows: TGTGCCACCAGTGGATCCGAGGGGGTCACAGATACGCAGTATTTT.

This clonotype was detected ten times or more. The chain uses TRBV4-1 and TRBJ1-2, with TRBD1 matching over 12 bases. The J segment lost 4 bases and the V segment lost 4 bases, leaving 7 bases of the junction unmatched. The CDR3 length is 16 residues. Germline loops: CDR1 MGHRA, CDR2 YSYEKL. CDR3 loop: CASSLLGTGGGYGYTF. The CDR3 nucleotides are TGCGCCAGCAGCCTTCTCGGGACAGGGGGCGGCTATGGCTACACCTTC.

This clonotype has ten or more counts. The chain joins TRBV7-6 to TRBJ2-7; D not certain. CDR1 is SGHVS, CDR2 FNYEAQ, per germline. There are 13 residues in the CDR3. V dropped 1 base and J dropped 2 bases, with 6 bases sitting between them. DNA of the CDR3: TGTGCCAGCAGCTTAGGAGCCCCCTACGAGCAGTACTTC. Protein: CASSLGAPYEQYF.